Following are 15 T cell receptor beta chains from one sample sequenced in a study of T cells in Graves' hyperthyroidism and ophthalmopathy. Researchers amplified the TCR beta CDR3 regions from RNA transcripts. Initially, a first-round RT-PCR of the TCR CDR3 employed the HTBI primer set. TCRdb reanalysed the multiplex PCR reads using MiXCR and keeps one entry per CDR3 protein. Among 640,000 or so distinct CDR3 sequences listed, approximately 15% were seen once. The sequenced sample was blood. Every receptor here comes from a woman aged 18-30 years with Graves' ophthalmopathy.

This clonotype was counted ten times or more. The chain joins TRBV5-6 to TRBJ2-7; D gene unclear. The CDR3 is 14 residues long. Germline V lookup: CDR1 SGHDT, CDR2 YYEEEE. V was cut by 4 bases and J by 2 bases, with 13 bases left in between. CDR3 sequence reads: CASSPPFFPYEQYF. CDR3 nucleotides: TGTGCCAGCAGCCCACCCTTTTTCCCCTACGAGCAGTACTTC. The variable domain in full, with the rest retrieved from reference TRBV5-6 and TRBJ2-7, is DAGVTQSPTHLIKTRGQQVTLRCSPKSGHDTVSWYQQALGQGPQFIFQYYEEEERQRGNFPDRFSGHQFPNYSSELNVNALLLGDSALYLCASSPPFFPYEQYFGPGTRLTVT.

This clonotype was observed at least ten times. The chain recombines TRBV5-8 with TRBJ1-5; 7 bases match TRBD1. The V segment lost 4 bases and the J segment 3 bases; nucleotides outside the gene matches: 4. Germline values: CDR1 SGHTS, CDR2 YDEGEE. There are 14 residues in the CDR3. CDR3 sequence reads: CASSRQGFNQPQHF. The CDR3 DNA sequence: TGTGCCAGCAGCCGACAGGGTTTCAATCAGCCCCAGCATTTT.

The chain recombines TRBV4-1 with TRBJ1-2; possibly TRBD1 for D (6 bases). Looked up from germline, CDR1 is MGHRA and CDR2 is YSYEKL. The CDR3 covers 18 residues. V was clipped by 3 bases and J by 4 bases, with 24 bases between them. The CDR3 sequence: CASSHVRDGRTGPYGYTF. For the CDR3, the DNA is TGCGCCAGCAGCCATGTTAGGGACGGACGAACAGGGCCCTATGGCTACACCTTC.

This chain joins TRBV12-3 or TRBV12-4 and TRBJ1-1, with a weak D call TRBD1 (6 bases). V lost 6 bases and J lost 10, with 21 bases in between. This CDR3 spans 14 amino acids. The CDR3 loop reads CASRGEGGQLGAFF. CDR3 sequence (DNA): TGTGCCAGCAGGGGGGAGGGGGGCCAGCTAGGAGCTTTCTTT.

This clonotype was observed at least ten times. V usage is TRBV20-1 and J usage is TRBJ2-5, with 7 bases matching TRBD2. CDR3 length equals 15 residues. V gave up 0 bases and J gave up 5 bases; unmatched junction bases: 9. CDR1 and CDR2 from the germline V gene are DFQATT and SNEGSKA (reference sequence). The CDR3 nucleotides read TGCAGTGCTAGAGATTTCGGGCGGGAGTGGGAGACCCAGTACTTC. It translates to CSARDFGREWETQYF.

This clonotype was counted only a few times. J is TRBJ2-1 and V is TRBV24-1, with 7 bases fitting TRBD1. Germline lookup yields CDR1 KGHDR and CDR2 SFDVKD. The CDR3 covers 16 residues. With 3 bases clipped from V and 3 bases from J, the junction kept 7 bases outside the gene matches. CDR3 loop: CATSDDRVGFYNEQFF. The CDR3 region has the DNA TGTGCCACCAGTGATGACAGGGTGGGTTTCTACAATGAGCAGTTCTTC.

This chain uses TRBV2 with TRBJ1-4, with D perhaps matching TRBD1 (5 bases). This CDR3 is built from 15 residues. Trimming left V 6 bases short and J 8 bases short, with 19 bases between. The V gene's germline CDR1 is SNHLY and CDR2 FYNNEI. The CDR3: CASSLAQGFWEKLFF. The CDR3 DNA reads as TGTGCCAGCAGCTTAGCCCAGGGTTTTTGGGAAAAACTGTTTTTT.

This chain joins TRBV12-3 or TRBV12-4 and TRBJ1-4, with D uncertain. This CDR3 is 13 amino acids long. V was clipped by 6 bases and J by 4 bases, with 9 bases between them. CDR3 DNA sequence: TGTGCCAGCAGGGGGTCGGGTAATGAAAAACTGTTTTTT. Translating it yields CASRGSGNEKLFF.

V is TRBV3-1 and J is TRBJ2-1, with 9 positions matching TRBD2. The CDR3 is 17 residues long. Germline CDR1 and CDR2: LGHDT and YNNKEL (reference sequence). J gave up 9 bases and V 2 bases, and 14 bases lay outside the gene matches. This CDR3 is CASSQTLLVAGDGEQFF. For the CDR3, the DNA is TGTGCCAGCAGCCAAACGTTGTTGGTAGCGGGAGACGGTGAGCAGTTCTTC.

This clonotype was seen ten or more times. The chain combines TRBV6-2 or TRBV6-3 with TRBJ2-3; possible D gene TRBD2, 6 bases. V was pared by 8 bases and J by 6 bases, with 15 bases between. This CDR3 has 13 residues. Germline CDR1 reads MNHEY; CDR2 reads SVGEGT. In nucleotides, the CDR3 is TGTGCCAGCGATGGGACTTCCTGGGATACGCAGTATTTT. This translates into CASDGTSWDTQYF.

Ten or more counts support this clonotype. V and J are TRBV29-1 and TRBJ2-1, with 12 bases aligning to TRBD1. Trimming took 2 bases from V and 4 from J; bases not matched to a gene: 9. Germline V lookup: CDR1 SQVTM, CDR2 ANQGSEA. This CDR3 comprises 17 residues. The CDR3 here is CSVEPGTGGAHYNEQFF. CDR3 nucleotide sequence: TGCAGCGTTGAACCCGGGACAGGGGGCGCCCATTACAATGAGCAGTTCTTC.

This clonotype was recorded many times. This rearrangement joins TRBV28 to TRBJ1-5; the D is unclear. CDR3 length equals 12 residues. Germline lookup yields CDR1 MDHEN and CDR2 SYDVKM. V gave up 2 bases and J gave up 6 bases, with 5 bases separating them. The CDR3 DNA is TGTGCCAGCAGTTTAGTACGTCAGCCCCAGCATTTT. This sequence encodes CASSLVRQPQHF.

The sample holds many counts of this clonotype. The chain uses TRBV20-1 and TRBJ2-1; D is uncertain. Trimming took 0 bases from V and 7 from J, leaving 16 bases between them. This CDR3 region has 15 residues. In germline, CDR1 is DFQATT, CDR2 SNEGSKA (reference sequence). The CDR3 DNA sequence: TGCAGTGCTAGAGATATAACAAAGCTCATGAATGAGCAGTTCTTC. Translation gives CSARDITKLMNEQFF.

Of note for this clonotype: One end of the junction fails to match germline, which may point to a read error. The chain uses TRBV20-1 and TRBJ2-6, with TRBD1 matching over 8 bases. There are 17 residues in the CDR3. The germline V gene has CDR1 DFQATT and CDR2 SNEGSKA (reference sequence). The CDR3 reads CSASPRTGLSGANVLTF. In DNA, the CDR3 is TGTAGTGCTAGCCCCCGGACAGGGCTCTCTGGGGCCAACGTCCTGACTTTC.

The V gene is TRBV5-6, the J gene TRBJ1-2; D remains ambiguous. CDR3 length equals 14 residues. Trimming removed 2 bases at V and 7 bases at J, with 15 bases between. The germline CDR1 and CDR2 sequences are SGHDT and YYEEEE. DNA of the CDR3: TGTGCCAGCAGCTTACACCCGGGTTCTCCTGGCTACACCTTC. Translation gives CASSLHPGSPGYTF.